This note documents a single T cell receptor beta chain sequence. These data come from a study of cytomegalovirus exposure and HLA in healthy donors. The PCR was carried out with 60 Vbeta primers and 13 Jbeta primers. Generated by immunoSEQ multiplex PCR, the TCRdb table keeps only in-frame clones and is missing some. The data hold 150,000 to 200,000 clones, with 80% to 90% observed a single time. The V gene end was trimmed by 3 bases and the J gene end by 1 base; junction bases not matched to a gene: 4. This CDR3 spans 15 amino acids. CDR1 is MNHEY and CDR2 is SMNVEV in the germline V gene (reference sequence).

Sequencing used PBMCs. This sequence originates from a man aged 18 to 30 in good health and CMV-seropositive. The chain has TRBV27 and TRBJ2-3, with TRBD1 identical over 7 bases. In DNA form, the CDR3 reads TGTGCCAGCAGTTTGGTAGGGACAGGCACAGATACGCAGTATTTT. Its protein is CASSLVGTGTDTQYF.